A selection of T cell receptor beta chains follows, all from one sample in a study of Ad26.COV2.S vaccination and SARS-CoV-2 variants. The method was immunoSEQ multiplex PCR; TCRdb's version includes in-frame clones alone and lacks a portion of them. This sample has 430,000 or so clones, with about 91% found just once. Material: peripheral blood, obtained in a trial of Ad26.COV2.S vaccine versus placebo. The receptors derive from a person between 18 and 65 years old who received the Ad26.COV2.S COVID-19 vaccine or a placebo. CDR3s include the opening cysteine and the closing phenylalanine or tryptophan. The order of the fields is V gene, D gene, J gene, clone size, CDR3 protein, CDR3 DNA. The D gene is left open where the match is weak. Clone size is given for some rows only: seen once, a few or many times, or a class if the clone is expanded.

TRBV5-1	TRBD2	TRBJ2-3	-	CASSNPSGSSDTQYF	TGCGCCAGCAGCAATCCTAGCGGTAGTTCAGATACGCAGTATTTT
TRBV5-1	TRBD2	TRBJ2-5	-	CASSAGLAKETQYF	TGCGCCAGCAGCGCGGGACTAGCAAAAGAGACCCAGTACTTC
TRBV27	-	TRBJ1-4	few	CASSLSGGHPLRGLFF	TGTGCCAGCAGTTTATCGGGGGGACATCCCCTCCGAGGACTGTTTTTT
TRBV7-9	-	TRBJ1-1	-	CASSLLQGPYTEAFF	TGTGCCAGCAGCTTACTTCAGGGTCCTTACACTGAAGCTTTCTTT
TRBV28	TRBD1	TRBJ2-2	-	CASATGGYTGELFF	TGTGCCAGCGCAACAGGGGGGTACACCGGGGAGCTGTTTTTT
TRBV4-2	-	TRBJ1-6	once	CASSQAFPGRKNSPLHF	TGTGCCAGCAGCCAAGCTTTTCCGGGACGGAAGAATTCACCCCTCCACTTT
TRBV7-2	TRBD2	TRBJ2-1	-	CASTVRLAVNEQFF	TGTGCCAGCACTGTTAGGCTAGCGGTTAATGAGCAGTTCTTC
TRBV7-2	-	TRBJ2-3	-	CASSTRHTDTQYF	TGTGCCAGCAGTACTCGGCACACAGATACGCAGTATTTT
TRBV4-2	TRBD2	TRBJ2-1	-	CASSQDWGGYNEQFF	TGTGCCAGCAGCCAAGATTGGGGGGGATACAATGAGCAGTTCTTC
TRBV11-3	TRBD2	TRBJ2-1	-	CASSLGGGSSYEQFF	TGTGCCAGCAGCCTCGGCGGGGGAAGTTCTTATGAGCAGTTCTTC
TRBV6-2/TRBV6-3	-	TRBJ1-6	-	CASSYSRSNSPLHF	TGTGCCAGCAGTTACTCGAGGAGCAATTCACCCCTCCACTTT
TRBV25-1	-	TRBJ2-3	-	CASSETLRDTQYF	TGTGCCAGCAGTGAAACCCTTCGGGATACGCAGTATTTT
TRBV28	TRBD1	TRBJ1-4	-	CASWRQGTNEKLFF	TGTGCCAGCTGGAGACAGGGAACTAATGAAAAACTGTTTTTT
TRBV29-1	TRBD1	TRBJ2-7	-	CSVERQGATEQYF	TGCAGCGTTGAAAGACAGGGGGCCACCGAGCAGTACTTC
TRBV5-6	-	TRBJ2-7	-	CASSLAGTLVAYF	TGTGCCAGCAGCTTGGCAGGGACCCTCGTTGCGTACTTC
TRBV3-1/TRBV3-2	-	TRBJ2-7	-	CASSQLRSEQYF	TGTGCCAGCAGCCAACTCCGATCCGAGCAGTACTTC
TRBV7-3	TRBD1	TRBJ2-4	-	CASSLGQGAQDIQYF	TGTGCCAGCAGCCTAGGACAGGGGGCTCAGGACATTCAGTACTTC
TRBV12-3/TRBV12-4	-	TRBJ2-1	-	CASSPPGPEQFF	TGTGCCAGCAGTCCCCCGGGCCCGGAGCAGTTCTTC
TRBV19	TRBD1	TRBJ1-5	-	CASSKGAEQPQHF	TGTGCCAGTAGTAAGGGGGCGGAACAGCCCCAGCATTTT
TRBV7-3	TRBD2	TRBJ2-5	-	CASSLVAGLETQYF	TGTGCCAGCAGCTTAGTAGCGGGGTTAGAGACCCAGTACTTC
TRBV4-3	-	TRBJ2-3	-	CASSQVMRSTDTQYF	TGCGCCAGCAGCCAAGTAATGAGGAGCACAGATACGCAGTATTTT
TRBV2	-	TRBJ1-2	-	CASSPWTVGYTF	TGTGCCAGCAGTCCTTGGACGGTTGGCTACACCTTC
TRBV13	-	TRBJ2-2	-	CASTFSNTGELFF	TGTGCCAGCACCTTCAGTAACACCGGGGAGCTGTTTTTT
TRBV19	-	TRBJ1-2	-	CASSIDLETNYGYTF	TGTGCCAGTAGTATAGATCTGGAGACTAACTATGGCTACACCTTC
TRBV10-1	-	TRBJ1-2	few	CASSETRQPKAHGYTF	TGCGCCAGCAGTGAAACCCGGCAGCCCAAGGCCCATGGCTACACCTTC
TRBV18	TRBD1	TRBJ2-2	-	CASSINRGTGELFF	TGTGCCAGCTCAATTAACAGGGGAACCGGGGAGCTGTTTTTT
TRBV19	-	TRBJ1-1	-	CASSIFGIGANTEAFF	TGTGCCAGTAGTATCTTCGGGATCGGGGCGAACACTGAAGCTTTCTTT
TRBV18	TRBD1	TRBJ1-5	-	CASSGTGNQPQHF	TGTGCCAGCTCAGGGACAGGCAATCAGCCCCAGCATTTT
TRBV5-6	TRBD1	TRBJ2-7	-	CASSLEVGQGVPTEQYF	TGTGCCAGCAGCTTGGAGGTCGGCCAGGGGGTTCCCACAGAGCAGTACTTC
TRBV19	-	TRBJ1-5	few	CASSMGGVREYQPQHF	TGTGCCAGTAGTATGGGAGGAGTCCGAGAGTACCAGCCCCAGCATTTT
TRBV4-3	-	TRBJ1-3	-	CASSQDFRQENTIYF	TGCGCCAGCAGCCAAGATTTTAGGCAGGAAAACACCATATATTTT
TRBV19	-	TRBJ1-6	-	CASKVGSKSPLHF	TGTGCCAGTAAGGTCGGCTCGAAGTCACCCCTCCACTTT
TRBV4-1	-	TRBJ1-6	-	CASSQDYRADSPLHF	TGCGCCAGCAGCCAAGACTACAGGGCCGATTCACCCCTCCACTTT
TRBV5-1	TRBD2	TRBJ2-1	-	CASSLVLAGVSSYNEQFF	TGCGCCAGCAGCTTGGTCCTAGCGGGAGTCTCTAGTTACAATGAGCAGTTCTTC
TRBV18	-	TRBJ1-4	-	CASSVRGNEKLFF	TGTGCCAGCTCAGTTCGGGGTAATGAAAAACTGTTTTTT
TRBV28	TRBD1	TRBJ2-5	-	CASSFPGQKKETQYF	TGTGCCAGCAGTTTTCCGGGACAGAAAAAAGAGACCCAGTACTTC
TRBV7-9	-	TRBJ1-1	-	CASSFQGNTEAFF	TGTGCCAGCAGCTTTCAGGGGAACACTGAAGCTTTCTTT
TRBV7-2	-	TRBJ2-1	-	CASSFADPAYNEQFF	TGTGCCAGCAGCTTCGCTGACCCCGCCTACAATGAGCAGTTCTTC
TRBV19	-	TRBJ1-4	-	CASSIRDRQNEKLFF	TGTGCCAGTAGTATTAGAGACAGGCAGAATGAAAAACTGTTTTTT
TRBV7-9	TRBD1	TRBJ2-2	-	CASRRSAGQAPNTGELFF	TGTGCCAGCAGACGATCCGCCGGACAGGCACCGAACACCGGGGAGCTGTTTTTT
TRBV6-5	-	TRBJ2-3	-	CASSYRASTDTQYF	TGTGCCAGCAGTTACAGGGCTAGCACAGATACGCAGTATTTT
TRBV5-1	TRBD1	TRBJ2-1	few	CASSLVQGVRNEQFF	TGCGCCAGCAGCTTGGTGCAGGGGGTGAGGAATGAGCAGTTCTTC
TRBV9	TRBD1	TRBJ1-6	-	CASSGGQRNSPLHF	TGTGCCAGCTCAGGGGGTCAGAGGAATTCACCCCTCCACTTT
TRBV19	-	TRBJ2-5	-	CASSFSGSETQYF	TGTGCCAGTAGTTTTTCAGGGTCAGAGACCCAGTACTTC
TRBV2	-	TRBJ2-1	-	CASKGGNSQGYNEQFF	TGTGCCAGCAAGGGGGGGAACTCCCAAGGGTACAATGAGCAGTTCTTC
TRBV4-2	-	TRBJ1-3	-	CASSQGTVDSGNTIYF	TGTGCCAGCAGCCAAGGGACGGTCGACTCTGGAAACACCATATATTTT
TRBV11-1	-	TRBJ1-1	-	CASSLPLDSGTRGAFF	TGTGCCAGCAGCTTACCTCTAGACTCCGGGACACGCGGAGCTTTCTTT
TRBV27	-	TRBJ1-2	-	CASSLSGTGPYYGYTF	TGTGCCAGCAGTTTATCCGGGACGGGCCCCTACTATGGCTACACCTTC
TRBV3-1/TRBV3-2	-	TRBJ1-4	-	CASSDSGGNEKLFF	TGTGCCAGCAGCGATTCCGGGGGGAATGAAAAACTGTTTTTT
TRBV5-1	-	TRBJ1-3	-	CASSLAGSVYGNTIYF	TGCGCCAGCAGCTTGGCCGGGTCGGTATATGGAAACACCATATATTTT
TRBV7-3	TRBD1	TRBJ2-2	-	CASSEAGGTGELFF	TGTGCCAGCAGCGAGGCAGGGGGCACCGGGGAGCTGTTTTTT
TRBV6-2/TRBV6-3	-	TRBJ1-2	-	CASSYSVQGDGYTF	TGTGCCAGCAGTTACTCGGTACAGGGAGATGGCTACACCTTC
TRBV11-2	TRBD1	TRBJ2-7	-	CASSAGGGYEQYF	TGTGCCAGCAGCGCAGGGGGCGGCTACGAGCAGTACTTC
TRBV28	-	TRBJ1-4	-	CASSPTLPHLEEKLFF	TGTGCCAGCAGTCCAACCCTCCCACACCTCGAGGAAAAACTGTTTTTT
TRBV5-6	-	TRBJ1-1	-	CASSAGTPTEAFF	TGTGCCAGCAGCGCTGGGACTCCCACTGAAGCTTTCTTT